This T cell receptor (beta chain) was documented in a study of cytomegalovirus exposure and HLA in healthy donors (dated by TCRdb to about 2017). About the full investigation: An earlier analysis of 587 of the donors reported more than 250 Gb of sequence data and approximately 110 million unique TCR beta sequences from 150 million to 200 million T cells. Roughly 300 gigabases of sequencing data and around 80 million unique TCR sequences made up an early release that covered 500 to 700 HLA-typed donors. The genetic ancestry cluster associated with self-reported Caucasian donors included around four fifths of the roughly 400 genotyped donors. The study aimed to test whether cataloging public T cell receptors could reveal signatures of past pathogen exposure. The study profiled the T cell repertoires of under 700 subjects by immunosequencing and related them to cytomegalovirus serostatus. A separate validation cohort of roughly 120 different subjects was used in addition to the approximately 610-subject first cohort. High-throughput TCR immunosequencing, statistical association of individual TCRs with disease status, and machine learning were combined to predict cytomegalovirus infection status. A later analysis re-examined previously published TCR beta repertoires from about 670 donors and added high-resolution HLA genotyping to investigate patterns of TCR occurrence. In the later analysis, no new phenotypic data were used to find candidate immune exposures; instead, reliance was placed on TCR beta sequences and their occurrence across donors. To decide whether each TCR beta V gene segment behaved as functional or pseudogenic, an earlier analysis of some 540 of the donors relied on high-throughput TCR beta sequencing. Donor age, sex, ethnicity and CMV serostatus were compiled together with the repertoire data. A later genetic analysis took genome-wide SNP genotypes for about 55% of the 666 donors and used that subset as a discovery cohort. All discovery cohort repertoires had been generated using a single sequencing platform. HLA typing covered class I and class II loci at four-digit resolution. Typing coverage varied by locus: roughly 620-640 donors for A, B, C, DRB1 and DQB1; roughly 560 for DQA1; over 600 for DPA1; around 450 for DPB1. About five DR-DQ haplotypes were treated as single units for association and clustering because of strong linkage in the cohort. Across 398 genotyped donors of the cohort, an average of about 240,000 unique TCR beta nucleotide sequences per donor were sequenced, and 15% to 20% of those sequences were non-productive. General study outcomes and caveats: In a later analysis, HLA-associated TCR beta chains showed more clonal expansion and lower generation probabilities than non-associated chains that were equally common. A later genetic analysis associated a missense DCLRE1C variant with V-gene and J-gene trimming of TCR beta chains, and an independent cohort replicated the association. Correlated functional status among segregating V segments might reflect linkage disequilibrium, but an unknown experimental factor could not be ruled out. The sequencing pipeline was judged likely to have produced a cluster of highly shared sequence variants as a technical artifact. According to the authors, the approach could potentially be generalized to other disease states and immunological phenotypes. In vitro tests confirmed that three of the cytomegalovirus-associated TCR beta chains recognize cytomegalovirus antigens. Most TCR sequences were seen in very few donors, while some public TCRs were found in many individuals. A total of 150 to 200 TCR beta chains were listed by the study as associated with cytomegalovirus. In a later genetic analysis, fewer N-insertions in productive TCRs were reported among donors in an Asian-associated ancestry cluster than the roughly 710-donor mean. A later analysis found that most CMV-associated TCR beta chains appeared HLA-restricted, with HLA associations seemingly driven largely by CMV exposure. Several of the top co-occurrence clusters appeared to be linked to parvovirus B19, influenza, CMV and Epstein-Barr virus, according to a later analysis. Because HLA typing was missing for some donors at each locus, association tests included only the typed subset. A further reported finding was that TCR beta sequences accurately predicted the HLA-A and HLA-B alleles for most subjects in the first cohort. The classifier was reported to diagnose cytomegalovirus status with high specificity and sensitivity in both the original and validation cohorts. When HLA alleles, especially DR and DQ, strongly co-occurred, attributing TCR associations to individual alleles was difficult. A later analysis found that TCR association rates varied across HLA loci, with DRB1 alleles showing the most associated TCRs and HLA-C alleles the fewest. For the cohort, immune exposure information was limited to CMV serostatus. Presence/absence analyses assumed roughly uniform sequencing depth across donors, an assumption that may not hold. Because counts were too low, around 17 rarely observed V segments, including chromosome 9 orphons, were left out of the earlier analysis of 587 of the donors. In an earlier analysis of fewer than 700 of the donors, most TCR beta V segments appeared in productive rearrangements about 87% or about 30% of the time, broadly matching IMGT annotations. In this cohort, only TCR beta chains were sequenced, and detectable features were limited by the absence of alpha or paired-chain data. Some IMGT-functional V segments, including TRBV6-2 and TRBV6-3, could not be told apart with the 87-base-pair reads, so those segments were excluded. At a false discovery rate of 0.05, a later analysis linked 16,951 TCR beta sequences to specific HLA alleles.

The germline V gene gives CDR1 as MGHRA and CDR2 as YSYEKL. Its CDR3 holds 13 amino acids, cysteine through phenylalanine. Left in the record is the CDR3 DNA by itself, 39 bases read in frame from the first base. The junction carries 6 bases between V and J, which are trimmed by 0 bases and 3 bases respectively. The method was the immunoSEQ multiplex PCR assay. A mixture of 60 forward primers for TCR Vbeta segments and 13 reverse primers for TCR Jbeta segments was used in the multiplex PCR. The CDR3 region of rearranged TCR beta genes was amplified from genomic DNA by a multiplex PCR assay. On the Illumina HiSeq System, the amplified TCR beta libraries were sequenced as 87-base-pair reads. The authors processed their data as follows. Across the 500 to 750 repertoires, a later analysis counted some 80 million unique TCR beta chains, 8.5 million to 12 million of which were shared by at least two donors. Raw reads were error-corrected and collapsed into unique sequences by a nearest-neighbor algorithm in which closely related sequences were merged to remove PCR and sequencing errors. Alignment of CDR3 sequences to IMGT reference sequences was used to assign V, D and J gene segments. Each retained sequence needed at least a six-nucleotide match to both a V gene segment and a J gene segment. Rearrangements were called productive when the CDR3 lacked stop codons and stayed in frame with V and J; all others were non-productive. CDR3 was defined by IMGT convention, running from the second conserved V-encoded cysteine to the conserved J-encoded phenylalanine. The earlier analysis of fewer than 700 of the donors excluded sequences that lacked an unambiguous match to a single V gene segment. In an earlier analysis of about 590 of the donors, a V segment was called functional when productive rearrangements were above 56.7%, and segregating when the standard deviation between donors exceeded 5%. A statistical classification framework was built to diagnose cytomegalovirus status from the catalog of TCR beta chain sequences. In a later analysis, V and J genes were assigned by comparing TCR nucleotide sequences against IMGT/GENE-DB human TR gene sequences. Using the TCRdist pipeline, a later analysis assigned CDR3 sequences along with most-parsimonious VDJ recombination scenarios. In a later analysis, every TCR beta chain was defined by the combination of its CDR3 amino acid sequence and its V-gene family, and reads without a unique V-gene family were dropped. To address suspected cross-contamination and a sequencing artifact, a later analysis removed approximately 590 highly shared, low-generation-probability nucleotide sequences. A later analysis calculated a clonal expansion index for each public chain from normalized within-repertoire ranks of inferred template counts. In a later analysis, generation probabilities were computed using a VDJ recombination model fitted to out-of-frame rearrangements, and the results were checked against IGoR. Hypergeometric tests were used in a later analysis to score TCR-TCR, TCR-HLA and TCR-CMV co-occurrence, with a repertoire-size bias correction applied to the TCR pairs. A later analysis estimated false discovery rates by permuting HLA or CMV assignments 20 times. In a later analysis, co-occurring TCRs were grouped with DBSCAN, and TCRdist sequence similarity was added when clustering was performed within HLA-allele-positive subsets. Repertoires with fewer than 30,000 or more than 120,000 public chains were left out of co-occurrence clustering, as were a handful of repertoires with anomalous nucleotide sharing. What TCRdb holds here is the immuneACCESS table cut down to in-frame rearrangements. Part of the clones is not present; checked against another copy, under half of the missing clones reflect an unresolved V gene, and the others are unexplained. The V and J calls and clone size are taken from that table; D and trimming were inferred from the DNA. The sample includes about 160,000 clones, with over 70% observed a single time. The leading ten clones occupy roughly 7% of the sample.

The cohort comprised 710 or so healthy bone marrow donors. At the time of sampling, all cohort members were nominally healthy, though unrecorded immune exposures were likely present. The donor tested CMV seropositive, placing the donor among the roughly 270 seropositive members of the cohort. Every donor gave a peripheral blood sample, and the peripheral blood mononuclear cells from that sample were used for TCR beta sequencing. Genomic DNA was extracted from the blood cell samples with the Qiagen DNeasy Blood Extraction Kit. A remark on this clone: The antigen this receptor binds is unknown. The sample holds no much larger clone one base away, and base qualities are not on file.

Here the chain combines TRBV4-1 and TRBJ2-7, with the D gene not clear enough to name. The source of this sequence is a woman aged 40 to 49 in good health and CMV-seropositive. The sample was PBMCs. The CDR3 protein sequence reads: CASSQEEFYEQYF. In nucleotide form, the sequence is TGCGCCAGCAGCCAAGAGGAGTTCTACGAGCAGTACTTC.